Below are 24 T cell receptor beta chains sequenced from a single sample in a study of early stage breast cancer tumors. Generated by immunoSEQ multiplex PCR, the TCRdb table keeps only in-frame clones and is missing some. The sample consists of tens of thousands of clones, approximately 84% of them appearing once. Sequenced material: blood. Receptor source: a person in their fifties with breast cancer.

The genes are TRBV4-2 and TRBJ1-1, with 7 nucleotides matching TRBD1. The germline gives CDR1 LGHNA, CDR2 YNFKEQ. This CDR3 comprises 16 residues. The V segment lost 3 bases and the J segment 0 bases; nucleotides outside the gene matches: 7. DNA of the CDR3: TGTGCCAGCAGCCAGAGGGACAGATTCCTGAACACTGAAGCTTTCTTT. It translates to CASSQRDRFLNTEAFF.

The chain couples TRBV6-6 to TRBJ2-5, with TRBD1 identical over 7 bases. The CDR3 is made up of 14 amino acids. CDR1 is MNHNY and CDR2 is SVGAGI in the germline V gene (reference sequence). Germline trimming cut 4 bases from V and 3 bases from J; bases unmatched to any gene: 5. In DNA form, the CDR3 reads TGTGCCAGCAGTTGGCGACAGGGTGAAGAGACCCAGTACTTC. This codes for CASSWRQGEETQYF.

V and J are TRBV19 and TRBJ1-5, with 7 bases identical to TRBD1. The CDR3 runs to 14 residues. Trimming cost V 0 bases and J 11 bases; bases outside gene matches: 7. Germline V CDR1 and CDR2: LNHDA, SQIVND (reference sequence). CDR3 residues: CASSIDQQGQAQHF. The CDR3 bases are TGTGCCAGTAGTATAGATCAACAGGGGCAGGCCCAGCATTTT.

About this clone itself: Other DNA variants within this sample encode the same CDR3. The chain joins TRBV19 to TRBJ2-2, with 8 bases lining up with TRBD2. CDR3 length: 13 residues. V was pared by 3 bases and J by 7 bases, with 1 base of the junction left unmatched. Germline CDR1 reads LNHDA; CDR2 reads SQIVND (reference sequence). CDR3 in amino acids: CASSIGTSGELFF. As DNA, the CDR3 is TGTGCCAGTAGTATCGGGACTAGCGGGGAGCTGTTTTTT.

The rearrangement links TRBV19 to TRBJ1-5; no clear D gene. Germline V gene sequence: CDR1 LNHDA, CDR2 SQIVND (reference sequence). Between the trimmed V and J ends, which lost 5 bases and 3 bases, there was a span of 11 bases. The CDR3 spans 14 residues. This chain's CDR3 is CASSSGLINQPQHF. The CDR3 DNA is TGTGCCAGTAGTTCTGGACTGATCAATCAGCCCCAGCATTTT.

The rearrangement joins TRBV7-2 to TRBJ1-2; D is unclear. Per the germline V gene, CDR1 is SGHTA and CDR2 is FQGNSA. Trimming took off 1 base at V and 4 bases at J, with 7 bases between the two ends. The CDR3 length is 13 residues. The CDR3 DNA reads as TGTGCCAGCAGCTTAGACCTATTCTATGGCTACACCTTC. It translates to CASSLDLFYGYTF.

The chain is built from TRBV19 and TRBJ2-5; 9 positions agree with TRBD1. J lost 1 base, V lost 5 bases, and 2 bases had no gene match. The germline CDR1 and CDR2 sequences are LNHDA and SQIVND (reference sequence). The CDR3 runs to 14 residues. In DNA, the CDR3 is TGTGCCAGTAGTGTGGACAGGGGCCAAGAGACCCAGTACTTC. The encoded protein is CASSVDRGQETQYF.

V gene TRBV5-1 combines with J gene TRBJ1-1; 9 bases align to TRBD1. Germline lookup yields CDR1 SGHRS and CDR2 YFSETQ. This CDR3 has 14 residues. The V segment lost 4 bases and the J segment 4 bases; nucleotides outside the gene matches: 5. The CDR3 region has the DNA TGCGCCAGCAGCGAGGGACAGGGCTTCACTGAAGCTTTCTTT. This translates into CASSEGQGFTEAFF.

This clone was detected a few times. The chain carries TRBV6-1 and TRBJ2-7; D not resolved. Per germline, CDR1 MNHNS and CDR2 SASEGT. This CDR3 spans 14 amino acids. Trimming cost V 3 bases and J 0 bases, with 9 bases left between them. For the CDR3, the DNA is TGTGCCAGCAGTGAGGTGCCTTCCTCCTACGAGCAGTACTTC. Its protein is CASSEVPSSYEQYF.

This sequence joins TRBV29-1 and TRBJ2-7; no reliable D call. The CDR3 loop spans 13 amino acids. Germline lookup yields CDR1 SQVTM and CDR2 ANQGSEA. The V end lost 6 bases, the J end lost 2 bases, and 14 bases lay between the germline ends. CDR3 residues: CSVADGNPYEQYF. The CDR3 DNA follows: TGCAGCGTGGCGGACGGAAACCCCTACGAGCAGTACTTC.

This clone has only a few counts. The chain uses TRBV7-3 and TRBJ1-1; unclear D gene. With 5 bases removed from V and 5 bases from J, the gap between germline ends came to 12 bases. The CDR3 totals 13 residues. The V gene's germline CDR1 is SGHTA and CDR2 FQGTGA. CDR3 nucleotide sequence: TGTGCCAGCAGCCTAGGGAGCGAAACTGAAGCTTTCTTT. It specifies CASSLGSETEAFF.

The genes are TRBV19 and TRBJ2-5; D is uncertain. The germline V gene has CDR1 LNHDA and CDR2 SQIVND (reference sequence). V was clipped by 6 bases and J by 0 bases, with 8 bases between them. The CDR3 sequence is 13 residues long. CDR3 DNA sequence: TGTGCCAGTAGACACGACAACCAAGAGACCCAGTACTTC. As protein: CASRHDNQETQYF.

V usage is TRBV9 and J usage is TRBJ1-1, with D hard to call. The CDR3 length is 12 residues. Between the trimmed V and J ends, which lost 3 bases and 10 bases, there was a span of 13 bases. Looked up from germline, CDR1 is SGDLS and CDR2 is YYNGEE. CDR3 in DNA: TGTGCCAGCAGCGCCAATGGAGGGCGAGCTTTCTTT. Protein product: CASSANGGRAFF. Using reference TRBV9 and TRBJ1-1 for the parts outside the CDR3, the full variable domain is DSGVTQTPKHLITATGQRVTLRCSPRSGDLSVYWYQQSLDQGLQFLIQYYNGEERAKGNILERFSAQQFPDLHSELNLSSLELGDSALYFCASSANGGRAFFGQGTRLTVV.

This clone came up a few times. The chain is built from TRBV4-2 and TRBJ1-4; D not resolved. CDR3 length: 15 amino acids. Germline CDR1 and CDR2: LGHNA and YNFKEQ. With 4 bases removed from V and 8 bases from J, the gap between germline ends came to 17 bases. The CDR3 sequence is CASSLLSDGGEKLFF. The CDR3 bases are TGTGCCAGCAGCCTCCTAAGCGACGGAGGCGAAAAACTGTTTTTT.

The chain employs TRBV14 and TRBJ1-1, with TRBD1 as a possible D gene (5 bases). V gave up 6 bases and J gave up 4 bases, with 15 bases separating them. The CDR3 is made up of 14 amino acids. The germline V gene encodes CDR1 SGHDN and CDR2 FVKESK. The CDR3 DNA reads TGTGCCAGCAGTCGCCGGGGGTTGAGCACTGAAGCTTTCTTT. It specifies CASSRRGLSTEAFF.

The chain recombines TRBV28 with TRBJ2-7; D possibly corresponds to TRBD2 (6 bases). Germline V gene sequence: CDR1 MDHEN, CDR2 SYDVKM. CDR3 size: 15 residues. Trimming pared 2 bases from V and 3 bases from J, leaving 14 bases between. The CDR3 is CASSLVGGLNYEQYF. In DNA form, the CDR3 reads TGTGCCAGCAGTTTAGTCGGGGGACTCAACTACGAGCAGTACTTC.

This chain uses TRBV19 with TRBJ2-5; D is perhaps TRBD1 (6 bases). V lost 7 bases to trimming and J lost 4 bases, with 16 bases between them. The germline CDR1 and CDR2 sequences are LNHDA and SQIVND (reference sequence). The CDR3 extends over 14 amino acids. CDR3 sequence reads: CASKPTQGRETQYF. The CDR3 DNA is TGTGCCAGTAAACCTACACAGGGTCGAGAGACCCAGTACTTC.

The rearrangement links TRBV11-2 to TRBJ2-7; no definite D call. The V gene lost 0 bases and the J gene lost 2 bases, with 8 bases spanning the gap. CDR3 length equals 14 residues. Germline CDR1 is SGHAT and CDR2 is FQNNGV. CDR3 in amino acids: CASSLEAGPYEQYF. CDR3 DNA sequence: TGTGCCAGCAGCTTAGAGGCAGGACCCTACGAGCAGTACTTC.

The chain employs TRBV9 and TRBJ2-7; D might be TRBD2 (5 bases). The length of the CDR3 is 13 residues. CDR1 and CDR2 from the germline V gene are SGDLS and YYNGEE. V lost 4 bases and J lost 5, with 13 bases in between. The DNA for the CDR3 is TGTGCCAGCAGCCCTTACGGGGAGAACGAGCAGTACTTC. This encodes CASSPYGENEQYF.

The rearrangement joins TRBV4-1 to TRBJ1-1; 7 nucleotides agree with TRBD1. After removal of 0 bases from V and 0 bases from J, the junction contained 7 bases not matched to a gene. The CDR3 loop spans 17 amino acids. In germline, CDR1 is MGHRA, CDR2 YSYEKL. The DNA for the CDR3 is TGCGCCAGCAGCCAAGATGGGGACAGCAACATGAACACTGAAGCTTTCTTT. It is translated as CASSQDGDSNMNTEAFF.

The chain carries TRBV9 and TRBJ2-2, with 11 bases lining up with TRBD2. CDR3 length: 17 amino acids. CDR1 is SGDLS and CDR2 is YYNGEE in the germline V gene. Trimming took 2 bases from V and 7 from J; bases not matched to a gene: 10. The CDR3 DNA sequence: TGTGCCAGCAGCGTCCTTCAACTAGCGGGAGCTGACGGGGAGCTGTTTTTT. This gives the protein CASSVLQLAGADGELFF.

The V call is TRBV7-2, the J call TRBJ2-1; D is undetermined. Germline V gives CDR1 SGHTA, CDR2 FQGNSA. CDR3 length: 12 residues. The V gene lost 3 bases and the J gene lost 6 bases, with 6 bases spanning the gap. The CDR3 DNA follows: TGTGCCAGCAGCTTGGTAGGCAATGAGCAGTTCTTC. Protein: CASSLVGNEQFF.

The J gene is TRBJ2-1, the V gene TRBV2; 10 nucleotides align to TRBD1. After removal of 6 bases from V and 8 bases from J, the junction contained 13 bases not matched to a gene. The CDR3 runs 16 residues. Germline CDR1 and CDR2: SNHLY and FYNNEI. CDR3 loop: CASRSTGTGAFDEQFF. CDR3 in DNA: TGTGCCAGCAGATCCACTGGGACAGGGGCATTTGATGAGCAGTTCTTC.

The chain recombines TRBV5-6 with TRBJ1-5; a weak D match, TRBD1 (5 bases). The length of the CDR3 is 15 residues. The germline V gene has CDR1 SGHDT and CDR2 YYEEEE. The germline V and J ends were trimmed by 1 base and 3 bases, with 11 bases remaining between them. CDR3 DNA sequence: TGTGCCAGCAGCTTGTATCCAGGGACCAATCAGCCCCAGCATTTT. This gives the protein CASSLYPGTNQPQHF.